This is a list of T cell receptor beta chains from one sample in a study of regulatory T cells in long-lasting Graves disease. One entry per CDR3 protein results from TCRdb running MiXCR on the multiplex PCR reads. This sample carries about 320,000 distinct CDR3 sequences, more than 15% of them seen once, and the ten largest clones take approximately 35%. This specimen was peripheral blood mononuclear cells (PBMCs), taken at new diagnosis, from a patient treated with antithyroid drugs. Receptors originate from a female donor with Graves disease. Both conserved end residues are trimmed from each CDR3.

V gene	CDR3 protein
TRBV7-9	ASSLGTSMDYEQY
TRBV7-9	ASSSPKGRGPYNEQF
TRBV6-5	ASSYSTGAYEQY
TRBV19	ASKTASGGNQPQH
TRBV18	ASSPRGRIQYTDTQY
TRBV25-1	ASSPGQGGSYYGYT
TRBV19	ASRGQGSDEQY
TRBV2	ASSEWWGSSYNEQF
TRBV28	ASRPGQVYGYT
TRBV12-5	ASGLAPGLQPQH
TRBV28	ASLDRGEVSSYGANVLT
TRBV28	AISTDSGNTIY
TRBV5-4	ASSYGQGAHTEAF
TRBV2	ASRVSGTYNEQF
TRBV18	ASSPNLGFGTGSYEQY
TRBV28	ASSPTAGMNTEAF
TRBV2	ASSVGHRDRRELF
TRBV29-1	SVEGGFTGELF
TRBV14	AGTRRGLARSSYEQY
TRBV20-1	SATPSALAGVGTDTQY
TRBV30	AWSPEKWNTEAF
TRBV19	ASSTSPLGTYEQY
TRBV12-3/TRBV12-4	ASSIDGPDSSYNSPLH
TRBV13	ASKSGGSYEQY
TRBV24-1	ATSDSNDRTYEQY
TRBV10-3	AIMVGQGYEQY
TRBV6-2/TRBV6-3	ASSYSSGTSWGETQY
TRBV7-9	ASSSGQNNSPLH